The present T cell receptor beta chain was sequenced within a study of shared clonotypes between healthy human individuals. Clones were read by immunoSEQ multiplex PCR, and TCRdb kept only the in-frame ones, dropping some. Of approximately 840,000 clones in the sample, 96% are singletons; the top ten hold less than 0.25%. Cells designated naive CD8 were CD45RO-negative and were positively selected for CCR7, with terminally differentiated effector memory CD45RA+ cells excluded. Regarding this clone: Its specificity is unknown.

Per the germline V gene, CDR1 is MGHRA and CDR2 is YSYEKL. The CDR3 runs to 16 residues. V lost 5 bases, J lost 3 bases, and 10 bases stayed unmatched. Notes on the study in general: The study generally estimated greater richness for naive than memory subsets.

The sample consisted of naive CD8+ T cells sorted from blood. This chain connects TRBV4-1 to TRBJ2-7; 10 bases line up with TRBD2. This clonotype was sampled from a young man in good health. The CDR3 region is CASSYGAGGPGYEQYF. DNA for the CDR3: TGCGCCAGCAGCTACGGAGCGGGAGGGCCAGGCTACGAGCAGTACTTC.